Listed below are T cell receptor beta chains from one sample, sequenced in a study of T cell changes during pregnancy in multiple sclerosis. Repertoires were generated with immunoSEQ multiplex PCR, while TCRdb's copy carries only in-frame clones and drops some. Of just under 65,000 clones listed, 90% are singletons. The material sequenced was peripheral blood, taken in the second trimester of pregnancy. These receptors were obtained from a female donor in good health, enrolled as a control in a pregnancy study. The CDR3 runs from the conserved cysteine through the conserved F or W. Fields, in order: V gene, D gene, J gene, clone size, CDR3 protein, CDR3 DNA. D genes are given only for firm matches. Rows may omit the clone size; those that give it use once, few, many or a size class.

>TRBV5-4|TRBD2|TRBJ2-7|-
CASSLAASGRSYEQYF
TGTGCCAGCAGCTTGGCGGCTAGCGGGAGGTCCTACGAGCAGTACTTC
>TRBV29-1|-|TRBJ2-5|-
CSSRLGETQYF
TGCAGCTCCCGACTAGGGGAGACCCAGTACTTC
>TRBV30|-|TRBJ1-2|-
CAWSEHLPYGYTF
TGTGCCTGGAGTGAACACCTCCCTTATGGCTACACCTTC
>TRBV6-1|TRBD1|TRBJ2-2|-
CASSERARQGELWTGELFF
TGTGCCAGCAGTGAACGGGCTCGGCAGGGGGAGTTATGGACCGGGGAGCTGTTTTTT
>TRBV6-1|TRBD2|TRBJ2-1|-
CASRALAGSYNEQFF
TGTGCCAGCAGGGCCCTAGCGGGTTCCTACAATGAGCAGTTCTTC
>TRBV29-1|-|TRBJ2-1|-
CSVVGSPGLDNEQFF
TGCAGCGTTGTCGGTTCGCCCGGACTTGACAATGAGCAGTTCTTC
>TRBV30|-|TRBJ2-1|-
CAWTWGGWDKQFF
TGTGCCTGGACCTGGGGGGGCTGGGATAAGCAGTTCTTC
>TRBV6-1|-|TRBJ1-2|once
CASSWRGPEGYTF
TGTGCCAGCAGTTGGAGGGGCCCAGAGGGCTACACCTTC
>TRBV2|TRBD1|TRBJ2-5|-
CASSEERGRGETQYF
TGTGCCAGCAGTGAAGAGAGGGGGCGAGGGGAGACCCAGTACTTC
>TRBV10-1|-|TRBJ2-1|-
CASSAGDTPGNEQFF
TGCGCCAGCAGTGCGGGGGATACTCCTGGGAATGAGCAGTTCTTC
>TRBV5-1|-|TRBJ2-5|-
CASSLALLREETQYF
TGCGCCAGCAGCTTGGCCCTGCTTCGGGAAGAGACCCAGTACTTC
>TRBV5-1|TRBD2|TRBJ2-1|-
CASSLYSGGANEQFF
TGCGCCAGCAGCTTGTATAGCGGGGGGGCAAATGAGCAGTTCTTC
>TRBV30|-|TRBJ2-7|-
CAWTSGRHEQYF
TGTGCCTGGACCTCCGGGAGACACGAGCAGTACTTC
>TRBV11-2|-|TRBJ2-7|once
CASSLEASGFYEQYF
TGTGCCAGCAGCTTAGAGGCTAGTGGGTTCTACGAGCAGTACTTC
>TRBV9|TRBD2|TRBJ2-1|-
CASSVGSGGRAVSSYNEQFF
TGTGCCAGCAGCGTAGGAAGTGGCGGGAGGGCTGTTAGCTCCTACAATGAGCAGTTCTTC
>TRBV7-9|TRBD2|TRBJ2-7|-
CASRPGLAETYEQYF
TGTGCCAGCCGACCGGGACTAGCGGAAACCTACGAGCAGTACTTC
>TRBV14|TRBD2|TRBJ2-2|-
CASSQDRRGGDTGELFF
TGTGCCAGCAGCCAAGATAGGCGGGGGGGTGACACCGGGGAGCTGTTTTTT
>TRBV7-2|-|TRBJ1-6|-
CASSFGTSSYNSPLHF
TGTGCCAGCAGCTTCGGTACGAGCTCCTATAATTCACCCCTCCACTTT
>TRBV7-9|-|TRBJ1-4|-
CASSLDGYGAYEKLFF
TGTGCCAGCAGCTTAGATGGGTATGGGGCTTATGAAAAACTGTTTTTT
>TRBV11-1|-|TRBJ2-7|-
CASSPRLEVTGEQYF
TGTGCCAGCAGCCCGCGACTAGAGGTAACGGGGGAGCAGTACTTC
>TRBV28|-|TRBJ2-1|once
CASSCPLVGNLFSSYNEQFF
TGTGCCAGCAGTTGTCCACTAGTAGGGAATCTTTTTAGCTCCTACAATGAGCAGTTCTTC
>TRBV10-3|-|TRBJ1-4|-
CAISEIDSATNEKLFF
TGTGCCATCAGTGAGATAGACAGTGCAACTAATGAAAAACTGTTTTTT
>TRBV5-4|-|TRBJ2-6|-
CASSSVYGANVLTF
TGTGCCAGCAGCTCAGTATATGGGGCCAACGTCCTGACTTTC